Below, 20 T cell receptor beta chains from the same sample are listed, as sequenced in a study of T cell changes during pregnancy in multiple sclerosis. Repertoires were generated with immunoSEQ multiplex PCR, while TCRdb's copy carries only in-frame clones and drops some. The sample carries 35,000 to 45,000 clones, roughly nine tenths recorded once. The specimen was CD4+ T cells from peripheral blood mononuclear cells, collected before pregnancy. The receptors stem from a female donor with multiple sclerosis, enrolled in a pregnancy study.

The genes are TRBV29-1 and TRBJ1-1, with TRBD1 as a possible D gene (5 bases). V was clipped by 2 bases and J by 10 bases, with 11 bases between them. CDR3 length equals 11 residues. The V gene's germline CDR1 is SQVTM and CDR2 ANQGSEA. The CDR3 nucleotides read TGCAGCGTTGAACCCCCAGGGCCAGCTTTCTTT. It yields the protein CSVEPPGPAFF.

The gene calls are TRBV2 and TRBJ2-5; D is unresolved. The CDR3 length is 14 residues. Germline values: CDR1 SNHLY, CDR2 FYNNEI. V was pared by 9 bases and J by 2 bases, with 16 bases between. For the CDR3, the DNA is TGTGCCAGTTGTTTCCAGCGTGGGCAAGAGACCCAGTACTTC. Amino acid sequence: CASCFQRGQETQYF.

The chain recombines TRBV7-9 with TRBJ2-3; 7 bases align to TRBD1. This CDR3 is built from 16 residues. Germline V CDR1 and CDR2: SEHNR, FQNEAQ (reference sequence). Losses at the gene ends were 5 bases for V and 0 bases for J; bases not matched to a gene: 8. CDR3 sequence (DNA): TGTGCCAGCAGCCGCCCGGACAGGACTAGCACAGATACGCAGTATTTT. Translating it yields CASSRPDRTSTDTQYF.

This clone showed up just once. The CDR3 is CASSQDSIGLNTDTQYF. The CDR3 region has the DNA TGCGCCAGCAGCCAAGATTCAATAGGACTAAATACAGATACGCAGTATTTT. The V and J genes are TRBV4-1 and TRBJ2-3; possibly TRBD2 for D (6 bases). Trimming left V 0 bases short and J 3 bases short, with 16 bases between. The CDR3 extends over 17 amino acids. CDR1 and CDR2 (germline): MGHRA, YSYEKL.

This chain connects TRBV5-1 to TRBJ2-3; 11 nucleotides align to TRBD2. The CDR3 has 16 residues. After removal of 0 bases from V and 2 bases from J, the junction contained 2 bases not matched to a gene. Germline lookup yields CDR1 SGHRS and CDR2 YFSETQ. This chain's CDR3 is CASSLVAGGHTDTQYF. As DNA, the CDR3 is TGCGCCAGCAGCTTGGTAGCGGGGGGGCACACAGATACGCAGTATTTT.

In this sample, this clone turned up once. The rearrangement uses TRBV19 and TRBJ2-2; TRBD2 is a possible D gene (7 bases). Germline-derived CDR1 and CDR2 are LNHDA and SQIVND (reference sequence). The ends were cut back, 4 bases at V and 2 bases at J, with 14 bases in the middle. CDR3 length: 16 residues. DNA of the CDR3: TGTGCCAGTAGTAGGCGGCGGGGGCTAAACACCGGGGAGCTGTTTTTT. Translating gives CASSRRRGLNTGELFF.

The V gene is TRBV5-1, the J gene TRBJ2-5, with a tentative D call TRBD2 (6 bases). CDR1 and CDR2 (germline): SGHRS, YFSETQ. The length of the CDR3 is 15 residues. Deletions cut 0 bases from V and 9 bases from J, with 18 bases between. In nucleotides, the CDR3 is TGCGCCAGCAGCTTGGGTTCGGGAGTCGGATGGGCCCAGTACTTC. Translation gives CASSLGSGVGWAQYF.

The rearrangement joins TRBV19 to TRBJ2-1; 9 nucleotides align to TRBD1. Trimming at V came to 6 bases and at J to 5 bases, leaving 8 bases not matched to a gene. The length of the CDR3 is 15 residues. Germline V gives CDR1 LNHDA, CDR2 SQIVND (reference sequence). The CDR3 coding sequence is TGTGCCAGTAGGCGCATGGGGACAGGGAACAATGAGCAGTTCTTC. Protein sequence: CASRRMGTGNNEQFF.

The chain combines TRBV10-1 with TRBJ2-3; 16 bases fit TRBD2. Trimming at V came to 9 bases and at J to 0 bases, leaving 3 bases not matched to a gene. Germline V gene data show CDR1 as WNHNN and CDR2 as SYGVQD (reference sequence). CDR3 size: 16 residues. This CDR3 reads CARGLAGGHSTDTQYF. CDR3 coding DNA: TGCGCCAGGGGACTAGCGGGGGGGCATAGCACAGATACGCAGTATTTT.

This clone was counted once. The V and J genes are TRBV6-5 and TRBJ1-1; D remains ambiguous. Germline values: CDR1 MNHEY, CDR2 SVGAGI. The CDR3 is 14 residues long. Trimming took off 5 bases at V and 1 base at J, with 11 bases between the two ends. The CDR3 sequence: CASSAPGENTEAFF. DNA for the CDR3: TGTGCCAGCAGTGCCCCCGGGGAGAACACTGAAGCTTTCTTT.

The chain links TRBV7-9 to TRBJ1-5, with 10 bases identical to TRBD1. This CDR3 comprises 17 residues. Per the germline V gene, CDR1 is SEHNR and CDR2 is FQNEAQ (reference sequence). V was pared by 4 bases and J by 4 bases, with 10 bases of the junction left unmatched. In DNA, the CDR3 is TGTGCCAGCAGCTGGGGACAGGGGAGTATGGCAAATCAGCCCCAGCATTTT. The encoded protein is CASSWGQGSMANQPQHF.

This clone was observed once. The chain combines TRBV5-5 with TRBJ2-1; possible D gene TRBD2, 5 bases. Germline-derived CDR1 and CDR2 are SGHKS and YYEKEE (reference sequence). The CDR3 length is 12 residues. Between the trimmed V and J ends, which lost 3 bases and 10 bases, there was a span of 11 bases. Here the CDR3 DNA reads TGTGCCAGCAGCTCCTGGGAGCGGGAGCAGTTCTTC. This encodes CASSSWEREQFF.

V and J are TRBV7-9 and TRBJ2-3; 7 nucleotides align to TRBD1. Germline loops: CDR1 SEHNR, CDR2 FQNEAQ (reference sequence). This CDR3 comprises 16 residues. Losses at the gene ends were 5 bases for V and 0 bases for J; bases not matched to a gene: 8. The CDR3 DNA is TGTGCCAGCAGCCTGACCGGGACAGCTAGCACAGATACGCAGTATTTT. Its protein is CASSLTGTASTDTQYF.

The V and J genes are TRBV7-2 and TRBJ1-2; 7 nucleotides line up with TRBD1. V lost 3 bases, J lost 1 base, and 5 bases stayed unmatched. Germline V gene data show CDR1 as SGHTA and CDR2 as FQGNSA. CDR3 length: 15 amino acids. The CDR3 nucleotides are TGTGCCAGCAGCTTCGGGACAGCTAATAACTATGGCTACACCTTC. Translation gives CASSFGTANNYGYTF.

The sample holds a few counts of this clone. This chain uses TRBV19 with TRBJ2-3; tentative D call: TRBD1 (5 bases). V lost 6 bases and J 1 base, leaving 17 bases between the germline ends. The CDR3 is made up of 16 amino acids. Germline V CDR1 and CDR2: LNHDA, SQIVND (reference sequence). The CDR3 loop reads CASSLGAVFGTDTQYF. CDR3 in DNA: TGTGCCAGTAGCCTAGGGGCTGTCTTCGGCACAGATACGCAGTATTTT.

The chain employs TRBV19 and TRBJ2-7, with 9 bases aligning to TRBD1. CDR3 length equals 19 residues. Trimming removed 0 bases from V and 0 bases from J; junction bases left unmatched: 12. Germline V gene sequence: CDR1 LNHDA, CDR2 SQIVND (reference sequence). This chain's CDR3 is CASSIDRRTGDSGSYEQYF. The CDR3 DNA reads TGTGCCAGTAGTATAGATCGGCGGACAGGGGACTCTGGCTCCTACGAGCAGTACTTC. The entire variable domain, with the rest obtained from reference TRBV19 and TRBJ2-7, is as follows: DGGITQSPKYLFRKEGQNVTLSCEQNLNHDAMYWYRQDPGQGLRLIYYSQIVNDFQKGDIAEGYSVSREKKESFPLTVTSAQKNPTAFYLCASSIDRRTGDSGSYEQYFGPGTRLTVT.

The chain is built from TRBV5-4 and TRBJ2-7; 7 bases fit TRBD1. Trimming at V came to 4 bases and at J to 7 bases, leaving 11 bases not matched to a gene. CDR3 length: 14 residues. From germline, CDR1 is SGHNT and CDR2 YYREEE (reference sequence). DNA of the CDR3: TGTGCCAGCAGCCCTAGACAGGGCCTGAGGGAGCAGTACTTC. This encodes CASSPRQGLREQYF. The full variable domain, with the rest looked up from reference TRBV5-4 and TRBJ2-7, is ETGVTQSPTHLIKTRGQQVTLRCSSQSGHNTVSWYQQALGQGPQFIFQYYREEENGRGNFPPRFSGLQFPNYSSELNVNALELDDSALYLCASSPRQGLREQYFGPGTRLTVT.

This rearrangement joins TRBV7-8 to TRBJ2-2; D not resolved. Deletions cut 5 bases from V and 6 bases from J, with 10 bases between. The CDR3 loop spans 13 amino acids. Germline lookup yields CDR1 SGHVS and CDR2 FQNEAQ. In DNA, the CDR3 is TGTGCCAGCAGCGCACTCGTCGCCGGGGAGCTGTTTTTT. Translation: CASSALVAGELFF.

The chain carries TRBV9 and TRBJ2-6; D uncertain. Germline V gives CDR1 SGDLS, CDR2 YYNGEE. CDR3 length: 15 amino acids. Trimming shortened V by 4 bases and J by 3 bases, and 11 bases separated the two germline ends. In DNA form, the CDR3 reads TGTGCCAGCAGCCTCGCCTCGAGTGGGGCCAACGTCCTGACTTTC. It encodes CASSLASSGANVLTF.

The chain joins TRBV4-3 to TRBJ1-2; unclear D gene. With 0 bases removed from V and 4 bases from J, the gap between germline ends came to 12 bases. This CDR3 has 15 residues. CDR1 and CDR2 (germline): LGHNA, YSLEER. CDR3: CASSQDRSWSYGYTF. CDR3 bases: TGCGCCAGCAGCCAAGACCGGTCTTGGAGCTATGGCTACACCTTC.